A selection of T cell receptor beta chains follows, all from one sample in a study of control samples from healthy donors and cancer patients. Profiling relied on immunoSEQ multiplex PCR, and the TCRdb table lists in-frame clones only, not all of them. This sample has approximately 100,000 clones, with approximately 89% found just once. Specimen: blood. Source of these receptors: a young man in good health. Each CDR3 is given with its conserved first and last residue. The order of the fields is CDR3 DNA, CDR3 protein, V gene, clone size, J gene, D gene. D genes are given only for firm matches. Rows may omit the clone size; those that give it use once, few, many or a size class.

cdr3_nt: TGTGCCTGGAGTATACATGGGGGTAACGAGCAGTACTTC; cdr3_aa: CAWSIHGGNEQYF; v_call: TRBV30; clone_size: .; j_call: TRBJ2-7; d_call: .
cdr3_nt: TGTGCCTGGAGGGGGGACGAGCAGTACTTC; cdr3_aa: CAWRGDEQYF; v_call: TRBV30; clone_size: .; j_call: TRBJ2-7; d_call: .
cdr3_nt: TGTGCCAGCAGCGTAGCTGGGGCCCAAGAGACCCAGTACTTC; cdr3_aa: CASSVAGAQETQYF; v_call: TRBV9; clone_size: .; j_call: TRBJ2-5; d_call: .
cdr3_nt: TGTGCCAGCAGTTACGGGCCGACTAGCTCTGGAAACACCATATATTTT; cdr3_aa: CASSYGPTSSGNTIYF; v_call: TRBV6-6; clone_size: .; j_call: TRBJ1-3; d_call: .
cdr3_nt: TGTGCCAGCAGTGAAGAAGCAGGACCGATCTATGGCTACACCTTC; cdr3_aa: CASSEEAGPIYGYTF; v_call: TRBV6-1; clone_size: .; j_call: TRBJ1-2; d_call: .
cdr3_nt: TGTGCCAGCAGCTCTGTAGATAATCAGCCCCAGCATTTT; cdr3_aa: CASSSVDNQPQHF; v_call: TRBV7-9; clone_size: .; j_call: TRBJ1-5; d_call: .
cdr3_nt: TGTGCCAGCTGGACCCCGGGACAGGGGGTGTCCCCCGGGGAGCTGTTTTTT; cdr3_aa: CASWTPGQGVSPGELFF; v_call: TRBV5-8; clone_size: .; j_call: TRBJ2-2; d_call: TRBD1
cdr3_nt: TGCGCCAGCAGCCCACAGGGAAGAGAGGGCTACACCTTC; cdr3_aa: CASSPQGREGYTF; v_call: TRBV5-1; clone_size: .; j_call: TRBJ1-2; d_call: .
cdr3_nt: TGTGCCAGCAGCTCTTGGCGGGGCCTCTCCTACAATGAGCAGTTCTTC; cdr3_aa: CASSSWRGLSYNEQFF; v_call: TRBV5-4; clone_size: .; j_call: TRBJ2-1; d_call: .
cdr3_nt: TGTGCCAGCAGCTACAGTGGGACAGGGGGCACTGAAGCTTTCTTT; cdr3_aa: CASSYSGTGGTEAFF; v_call: TRBV5-8; clone_size: .; j_call: TRBJ1-1; d_call: TRBD1
cdr3_nt: TGTGCCAGCAGTGAAGTCGGAGGGGTGAACACTGAAGCTTTCTTT; cdr3_aa: CASSEVGGVNTEAFF; v_call: TRBV6-1; clone_size: .; j_call: TRBJ1-1; d_call: .
cdr3_nt: TGTGCCAGCAGCTCCGGGACTTTCCAAGAGACCCAGTACTTC; cdr3_aa: CASSSGTFQETQYF; v_call: TRBV7-2; clone_size: once; j_call: TRBJ2-5; d_call: .
cdr3_nt: TGTGCCAGCAGCCCCAGGGGGCCAAGCTCCTACGAGCAGTACTTC; cdr3_aa: CASSPRGPSSYEQYF; v_call: TRBV7-9; clone_size: .; j_call: TRBJ2-7; d_call: TRBD1
cdr3_nt: TGTGCCAGCAGCGTAGACACAGGGGGTAGCATGGGCTACACCTTC; cdr3_aa: CASSVDTGGSMGYTF; v_call: TRBV9; clone_size: .; j_call: TRBJ1-2; d_call: TRBD1
cdr3_nt: TGTGCCAGTAGTCCGGACAGTTTGAACACTGAAGCTTTCTTT; cdr3_aa: CASSPDSLNTEAFF; v_call: TRBV19; clone_size: few; j_call: TRBJ1-1; d_call: .
cdr3_nt: TGTGCCAGTAGTGCGCGACAGGGGGCGGGCTATGGCTACACCTTC; cdr3_aa: CASSARQGAGYGYTF; v_call: TRBV19; clone_size: .; j_call: TRBJ1-2; d_call: TRBD1
cdr3_nt: TGTGCCAGCAGGACTCCGGGTCTATATGGCTACACCTTC; cdr3_aa: CASRTPGLYGYTF; v_call: TRBV6-5; clone_size: .; j_call: TRBJ1-2; d_call: .
cdr3_nt: TGTGCCAGCAGCTTAAGTTACTCTGGAAACACCATATATTTT; cdr3_aa: CASSLSYSGNTIYF; v_call: TRBV7-9; clone_size: .; j_call: TRBJ1-3; d_call: .
cdr3_nt: TGTGCCAGCAGTCCCGGGACAGACTATGGCTACACCTTC; cdr3_aa: CASSPGTDYGYTF; v_call: TRBV12-3/TRBV12-4; clone_size: .; j_call: TRBJ1-2; d_call: TRBD1
cdr3_nt: TGTGCCAGCAGTACAAGGACCGCCAATGAGCAGTTCTTC; cdr3_aa: CASSTRTANEQFF; v_call: TRBV12-3/TRBV12-4; clone_size: .; j_call: TRBJ2-1; d_call: .
cdr3_nt: TGTGCCAGCAGTGAAGAGTCAGGGAGGATGAACACTGAAGCTTTCTTT; cdr3_aa: CASSEESGRMNTEAFF; v_call: TRBV6-1; clone_size: .; j_call: TRBJ1-1; d_call: .
cdr3_nt: TGTGCCAGCAAGACTAGCGGTGGACATCATGAGCAGTTCTTC; cdr3_aa: CASKTSGGHHEQFF; v_call: TRBV27; clone_size: .; j_call: TRBJ2-1; d_call: TRBD2
cdr3_nt: TGTGCCAGCAGCGTAGGTCGGATGAACACTGAAGCTTTCTTT; cdr3_aa: CASSVGRMNTEAFF; v_call: TRBV9; clone_size: .; j_call: TRBJ1-1; d_call: .
cdr3_nt: TGTGCCAGCAGTGGGGGGGATGGCTACACCTTC; cdr3_aa: CASSGGDGYTF; v_call: TRBV12-3/TRBV12-4; clone_size: .; j_call: TRBJ1-2; d_call: .
cdr3_nt: TGTGCCAGCAGCTTGGGGGACAGGGAGGGCTATGGCTACACCTTC; cdr3_aa: CASSLGDREGYGYTF; v_call: TRBV5-4; clone_size: .; j_call: TRBJ1-2; d_call: TRBD1
cdr3_nt: TGTGCCAGCTCACTCCAGGACAGGGGGAGGACTGAAGCTTTCTTT; cdr3_aa: CASSLQDRGRTEAFF; v_call: TRBV18; clone_size: .; j_call: TRBJ1-1; d_call: TRBD1
cdr3_nt: TGTGCCAGCAGCCCCACATTTCCCAGGTTGGGGAACACTGAAGCTTTCTTT; cdr3_aa: CASSPTFPRLGNTEAFF; v_call: TRBV3-1/TRBV3-2; clone_size: once; j_call: TRBJ1-1; d_call: .
cdr3_nt: TGTGCCAGCAGCTTAGCGACGTTAGGAGGAAACACCGGGGAGCTGTTTTTT; cdr3_aa: CASSLATLGGNTGELFF; v_call: TRBV7-9; clone_size: .; j_call: TRBJ2-2; d_call: .
cdr3_nt: TGTGCCAGCAGTGAAGCGGGGGGTAACCGGGATCAGCCCCAGCATTTT; cdr3_aa: CASSEAGGNRDQPQHF; v_call: TRBV2; clone_size: .; j_call: TRBJ1-5; d_call: .
cdr3_nt: TGCGCCAGCAGCCAGGCCCCGGGTGAAGAGACCCAGTACTTC; cdr3_aa: CASSQAPGEETQYF; v_call: TRBV4-1; clone_size: .; j_call: TRBJ2-5; d_call: .
cdr3_nt: TGTGCCAGCAGTGTCGACCTCAATCAGCCCCAGCATTTT; cdr3_aa: CASSVDLNQPQHF; v_call: TRBV6-4; clone_size: .; j_call: TRBJ1-5; d_call: .
cdr3_nt: TGCGCCAGCAGCCTACTACTGGGACTAGCGGGGCTAGATACGCAGTATTTT; cdr3_aa: CASSLLLGLAGLDTQYF; v_call: TRBV4-1; clone_size: .; j_call: TRBJ2-3; d_call: TRBD2
cdr3_nt: TGTGCCAGCAGTGCCGGGGGGGCCAGTTCTGGAAACACCATATATTTT; cdr3_aa: CASSAGGASSGNTIYF; v_call: TRBV9; clone_size: .; j_call: TRBJ1-3; d_call: .
cdr3_nt: TGTGCCACCGCGCGGGGCGAGACCCAGTACTTC; cdr3_aa: CATARGETQYF; v_call: TRBV24-1; clone_size: once; j_call: TRBJ2-5; d_call: .
cdr3_nt: TGTGCCAGCAACCGACAGGGGGCAGATGGCTACACCTTC; cdr3_aa: CASNRQGADGYTF; v_call: TRBV7-9; clone_size: .; j_call: TRBJ1-2; d_call: TRBD1
cdr3_nt: TGTGCCAGCAGTTACTCGGGGAGACCTGAAGCTTTTTTT; cdr3_aa: CASSYSGRPEAFF; v_call: TRBV6-5; clone_size: .; j_call: TRBJ1-1; d_call: .
cdr3_nt: TGTGCCAGTAGTTCCCCGCCCGGAAACACCATATATTTT; cdr3_aa: CASSSPPGNTIYF; v_call: TRBV19; clone_size: once; j_call: TRBJ1-3; d_call: .
cdr3_nt: TGTGCCAGCAGTGAAAGCGTGGGACTAGCGGGGGGGCGCAACGAGCAGTACTTC; cdr3_aa: CASSESVGLAGGRNEQYF; v_call: TRBV6-1; clone_size: once; j_call: TRBJ2-7; d_call: TRBD2
cdr3_nt: TGTGCCAGCAGTTTAACAGGGGACAGCTATGGCTACACCTTC; cdr3_aa: CASSLTGDSYGYTF; v_call: TRBV27; clone_size: .; j_call: TRBJ1-2; d_call: TRBD1
cdr3_nt: TGTGCCAGCAGTGACGGCCCTCCCGAGACCCAGTACTTC; cdr3_aa: CASSDGPPETQYF; v_call: TRBV6-1; clone_size: .; j_call: TRBJ2-5; d_call: .
cdr3_nt: TGTGCCAGCAGCTCACAGGCTCCATATGGCTACACCTTC; cdr3_aa: CASSSQAPYGYTF; v_call: TRBV12-3/TRBV12-4; clone_size: .; j_call: TRBJ1-2; d_call: .
cdr3_nt: TGTGCCTGGAGTGAAGGGGACGCCAAACCCCTCCACTTT; cdr3_aa: CAWSEGDAKPLHF; v_call: TRBV30; clone_size: .; j_call: TRBJ1-6; d_call: .
cdr3_nt: TGTGCCAGCAGCAACTCACGGGGGCAGGGGAACTCGCCCCAGCATTTT; cdr3_aa: CASSNSRGQGNSPQHF; v_call: TRBV7-9; clone_size: .; j_call: TRBJ1-5; d_call: .
cdr3_nt: TGTGCCAGCAGCCAACGGACAGGGAGCTTAGGCACTGAAGCTTTCTTT; cdr3_aa: CASSQRTGSLGTEAFF; v_call: TRBV3-1/TRBV3-2; clone_size: .; j_call: TRBJ1-1; d_call: TRBD1
cdr3_nt: TGCAGCGTTGCCGGGACAGATAGGGGATCCACAGATACGCAGTATTTT; cdr3_aa: CSVAGTDRGSTDTQYF; v_call: TRBV29-1; clone_size: .; j_call: TRBJ2-3; d_call: TRBD1
cdr3_nt: TGTGCCAGCAGCCTTAGTAGTGGACCCAACTATGGCTACACCTTC; cdr3_aa: CASSLSSGPNYGYTF; v_call: TRBV9; clone_size: once; j_call: TRBJ1-2; d_call: .
cdr3_nt: TGCGCCAGCAGCGGGGACGGTTTCACCCTCCACTTT; cdr3_aa: CASSGDGFTLHF; v_call: TRBV5-1; clone_size: .; j_call: TRBJ1-6; d_call: .